This T cell receptor beta chain was identified during a study of blood T cells in healthy people across ages. Study-wide points: Long-lived donors carried more naive CD4+ cells and greater diversity than aged donors.

It was with a sample-barcoded 5' primer and a J-beta primer mix that a second PCR of roughly 6 to 12 cycles was run. Carrying 12 random nucleotides, a template-switch adaptor labeled each individual cDNA molecule. TCRdb independently ran MiXCR on the 5' RACE reads; one entry per CDR3 protein. The repertoire holds about 1.4 million distinct CDR3 sequences, around 59% seen once, with under 8.5% in the top ten. With regard to this clonotype: No antigen is known for it.

This CDR3 spans 14 amino acids. Germline V lookup: CDR1 SNHLY, CDR2 FYNNEI. The V and J ends lost 3 bases and 4 bases respectively, with 13 bases between them. The receptor was derived from a man younger than 35 in good health. The chain links TRBV2 to TRBJ2-7; TRBD1 might be the D (6 bases). The sequenced sample was blood. This chain's CDR3 is CASSDRDTTYEQYF. CDR3 coding DNA: TGTGCCAGCAGTGATCGGGACACTACATACGAGCAGTACTTC.